This TCR beta chain is from a study of T-cell reconstitution after alpha-beta-depleted transplantation in children. Study findings and constraints: Alpha-beta T cells present about two months after transplant were reported to originate from several hundred expanded graft clones.

The CDR3 extends over 15 amino acids. With V trimmed by 6 bases and J by 7 bases, 9 bases remained unmatched. This clonotype was recorded at least ten times. Its specificity is unknown. Unique molecular identifiers were incorporated during preparation of the TCRbeta library. TCRdb reprocessed the PCR reads via MiXCR and lists one record per CDR3 protein. The repertoire consists of a few hundred thousand distinct CDR3 sequences, with 23% occurring once and the leading ten covering roughly 11%. This specimen was PBMCs, mostly from graft donor cells, taken 180 days after TCRalphabeta/CD19-depleted stem cell transplant. The V call is TRBV12-3 or TRBV12-4, the J call TRBJ2-1, with 10 bases that match TRBD2. The sequence was collected from a male patient aged 10 to 17 who had a stem cell transplant for acute lymphoblastic leukemia, so the T cells may come from the graft donor. CDR3 DNA: TGTGCCAGCAGACTGACAGGGACTAGCGTGAATGAGCAGTTCTTC. Its protein product is CASRLTGTSVNEQFF.